This T cell receptor beta chain is from a study of cytomegalovirus exposure and HLA in healthy donors. The germline CDR1 and CDR2 sequences are SGDLS and YYNGEE. J gave up 5 bases and V 0 bases, and 3 bases lay outside the gene matches. There are 15 residues in the CDR3. Use of 60 Vbeta and 13 Jbeta primers characterized the PCR. Here immunoSEQ multiplex PCR was the method, and the copy in TCRdb shows in-frame clones only, minus some. The sample yields under 80,000 clones, more than 70% seen once. The chain combines TRBV9 with TRBJ1-3, with 9 bases aligning to TRBD1. The clonotype originates from a man aged 45-65 years in good health and CMV-seropositive. The source material was PBMCs. CDR3 protein: CASSVDGQGRNTIYF. CDR3 coding DNA: TGTGCCAGCAGCGTAGACGGACAGGGGAGAAACACCATATATTTT.